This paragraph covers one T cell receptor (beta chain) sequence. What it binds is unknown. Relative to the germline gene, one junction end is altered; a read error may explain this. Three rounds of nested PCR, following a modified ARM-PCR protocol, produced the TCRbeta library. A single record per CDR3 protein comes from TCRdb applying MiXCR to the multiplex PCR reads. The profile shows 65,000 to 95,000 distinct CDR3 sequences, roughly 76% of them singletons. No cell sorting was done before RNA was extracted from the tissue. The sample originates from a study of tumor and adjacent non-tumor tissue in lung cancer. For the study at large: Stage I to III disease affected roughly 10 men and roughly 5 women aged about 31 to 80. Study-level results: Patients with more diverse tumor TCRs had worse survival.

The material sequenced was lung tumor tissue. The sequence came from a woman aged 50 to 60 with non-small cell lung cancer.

The CDR3 region is CSSMGVPGEQFF. The CDR3 region has the DNA TGTTCCAGCATGGGAGTACCTGGCGAGCAGTTCTTC. The chain carries TRBV11-2 and TRBJ2-1, with a weak D call TRBD2 (5 bases). Germline V gene sequence: CDR1 SGHAT, CDR2 FQNNGV. The CDR3 runs to 12 residues.